The 20 T cell receptor beta chains presented below share a single source sample, sequenced in a study of control samples from healthy donors and cancer patients. Method: immunoSEQ multiplex PCR; TCRdb's copy keeps in-frame clones and lacks some. The table records tens of thousands of clones, about 93% of them present only once. The sample was blood. The receptors were sampled from a woman between 50 and 59 years old in good health.

The chain has TRBV21-1 and TRBJ1-4; the table's TRBD1 call for D was not verified on the DNA. TRBV21-1 is termed a pseudogene. The CDR3 extends over 17 amino acids. The CDR3 nucleotides read TGTGCCAGCAGCTCTCCTCTTCGGGACAGATCTAATGAAAAACTGTTTTTT. Amino acid sequence: CASSSPLRDRSNEKLFF.

The genes are TRBV11-2 and TRBJ2-1; 7 bases match TRBD1. V dropped 5 bases and J dropped 0; count of bases not matched to a gene: 10. The germline V gene has CDR1 SGHAT and CDR2 FQNNGV. This CDR3 is 17 amino acids long. CDR3 amino acids: CASSLRDRAGSYNEQFF. The CDR3 DNA follows: TGTGCCAGCAGCCTACGAGACAGGGCGGGCTCCTACAATGAGCAGTTCTTC.

J is TRBJ2-3 and V is TRBV7-2, with 8 bases matching TRBD2. After removal of 2 bases from V and 0 bases from J, the junction contained 4 bases not matched to a gene. This CDR3 has 16 amino acids. The germline V gene has CDR1 SGHTA and CDR2 FQGNSA. As DNA, the CDR3 is TGTGCCAGCAGCTTAAATGCGGGGGGAAGCACAGATACGCAGTATTTT. Its protein product is CASSLNAGGSTDTQYF.

J is TRBJ2-7 and V is TRBV6-2 or TRBV6-3; D not certain. The CDR3 contains 14 residues. Per germline, CDR1 MNHEY and CDR2 SVGEGT. Trimming removed 0 bases at V and 0 bases at J, with 6 bases between. The CDR3 spells CASSYSSVSYEQYF. The CDR3 DNA sequence: TGTGCCAGCAGTTACTCCAGCGTCTCCTACGAGCAGTACTTC.

This chain connects TRBV7-9 to TRBJ1-2, with TRBD1 matching 7 bases. Per the germline V gene, CDR1 is SEHNR and CDR2 is FQNEAQ (reference sequence). CDR3 length: 15 amino acids. Unmatched junction bases numbered 7, after V lost 1 base and J lost 5 bases. Written as DNA, the CDR3 is TGTGCCAGCAGCTTAGGGACAGGCCAGCCGTATGGCTACACCTTC. Translated: CASSLGTGQPYGYTF.

The chain links TRBV2 to TRBJ1-2; D not certain. With 8 bases removed from V and 5 bases from J, the gap between germline ends came to 18 bases. CDR3 length equals 14 residues. Germline CDR1 and CDR2: SNHLY and FYNNEI. The CDR3 reads CASLRIIGFYGYTF. As DNA, the CDR3 is TGTGCCAGCCTACGAATTATAGGGTTTTATGGCTACACCTTC.

The chain employs TRBV7-2 and TRBJ1-2; no firm D call. Germline CDR1 is SGHTA and CDR2 is FQGNSA. The V end lost 5 bases, the J end lost 0 bases, and 7 bases lay between the germline ends. The CDR3 has 13 residues. The CDR3 reads CASSLRANYGYTF. In DNA form, the CDR3 reads TGTGCCAGCAGCCTAAGAGCTAACTATGGCTACACCTTC.

This clone was observed a few times. This sequence joins TRBV11-2 and TRBJ2-1; 11 bases line up with TRBD2. With V trimmed by 3 bases and J by 9 bases, 7 bases remained unmatched. Germline V lookup: CDR1 SGHAT, CDR2 FQNNGV. The CDR3 has 15 residues. The CDR3 protein is CASSFHSGGAPEQFF. The CDR3 nucleotides read TGTGCCAGCAGCTTCCATAGCGGGGGGGCCCCTGAGCAGTTCTTC.

This chain uses TRBV6-2 or TRBV6-3 with TRBJ1-2; maybe TRBD1 (5 bases). Germline V gene data show CDR1 as MNHEY and CDR2 as SVGEGT. This CDR3 has 14 residues. V was shortened by 3 bases and J by 4 bases, with 12 bases between the two germline ends. CDR3 in amino acids: CASSYHDSLYGYTF. The CDR3 DNA sequence: TGTGCCAGCAGTTATCATGACAGCCTCTATGGCTACACCTTC.

The chain joins TRBV7-9 to TRBJ1-2; D is unresolved. The V gene lost 6 bases and the J gene lost 1 base, with 9 bases spanning the gap. CDR3 length: 13 amino acids. Germline V gives CDR1 SEHNR, CDR2 FQNEAQ (reference sequence). CDR3 residues: CASSGQLNYGYTF. CDR3 coding DNA: TGTGCCAGCAGTGGGCAACTTAACTATGGCTACACCTTC.

The sample holds a few counts of this clone. The chain employs TRBV28 and TRBJ2-2; weak D call: TRBD2 (5 bases). Trimming cost V 5 bases and J 0 bases, with 13 bases left between them. Per the germline V gene, CDR1 is MDHEN and CDR2 is SYDVKM. The CDR3 runs 16 residues. This CDR3 reads CASSPFSGSNTGELFF. The CDR3, as DNA: TGTGCCAGCAGTCCCTTTTCGGGGTCGAACACCGGGGAGCTGTTTTTT.

The rearrangement links TRBV21-1 to TRBJ2-7; TRBD2 is the table's D call, not checked against the DNA. TRBV21-1 is assigned pseudogene status. The CDR3 consists of 15 residues. For the CDR3, the DNA is TGTGCCAGCAGCGTCGTAAGGAGTAAAGCCTACGAGCAGTACTTC. As protein: CASSVVRSKAYEQYF.

CDR3 sequence: CASTPTGGRNEQFF. The DNA of the CDR3 is TGTGCCAGCACCCCAACGGGGGGGCGTAATGAGCAGTTCTTC. The V and J genes are TRBV28 and TRBJ2-1; TRBD2 agrees at 8 bases. The CDR3 runs 14 residues. V lost 7 bases and J lost 7; bases outside the gene matches: 9. The germline gives CDR1 MDHEN, CDR2 SYDVKM.

The rearrangement links TRBV15 to TRBJ2-7; 12 positions match TRBD1. Per germline, CDR1 LNHNV and CDR2 YYDKDF (reference sequence). V shed 5 bases, J shed 7 bases, and the junction held 12 bases outside the gene matches. The CDR3 has 16 residues. In DNA form, the CDR3 reads TGTGCCACCAGCCCATCCCTGGGACAGGGGGCAGGAGAGCAGTACTTC. Amino acid sequence: CATSPSLGQGAGEQYF.

The chain links TRBV10-3 to TRBJ2-3; D is possibly TRBD2 (5 bases). In germline, CDR1 is ENHRY, CDR2 SYGVKD. V lost 0 bases, J lost 7 bases, and 11 bases lay in between. The CDR3 consists of 14 residues. In DNA, the CDR3 is TGTGCCATCAGTGAGTCAGGACTCACGAATACGCAGTATTTT. Translation: CAISESGLTNTQYF.

The CDR3: CASSWAKSYGYTF. In nucleotides, the CDR3 is TGTGCCAGCAGTTGGGCGAAATCCTATGGCTACACCTTC. This chain links TRBV28 with TRBJ1-2; D gene uncertain. Germline V CDR1 and CDR2: MDHEN, SYDVKM. The CDR3 sequence is 13 residues long. Trimming pared 4 bases from V and 4 bases from J, leaving 10 bases between.

The chain combines TRBV19 with TRBJ2-3; 8 bases map to TRBD1. The CDR3 sequence is 16 residues long. Germline-derived CDR1 and CDR2 are LNHDA and SQIVND (reference sequence). Germline trimming cut 3 bases from V and 0 bases from J; bases unmatched to any gene: 5. The CDR3 spells CASSIQGASSTDTQYF. The CDR3 DNA sequence: TGTGCCAGTAGTATTCAGGGGGCTTCTAGCACAGATACGCAGTATTTT.

This clone has a handful of counts. The chain combines TRBV19 with TRBJ1-5; 9 bases map to TRBD1. The CDR3 length is 13 residues. V shed 5 bases, J shed 7 bases, and the junction held 3 bases outside the gene matches. Germline CDR1 is LNHDA and CDR2 is SQIVND (reference sequence). In nucleotides, the CDR3 is TGTGCCAGTAGTTTAACAGGGGGCCAGCCCCAGCATTTT. Translated: CASSLTGGQPQHF.

The chain has TRBV19 and TRBJ2-5; 7 bases align to TRBD1. With 6 bases clipped from V and 0 bases from J, the junction kept 7 bases outside the gene matches. Germline V lookup: CDR1 LNHDA, CDR2 SQIVND (reference sequence). The CDR3 loop spans 15 amino acids. The CDR3 sequence: CASRETGNHQETQYF. CDR3 sequence (DNA): TGTGCCAGTAGAGAGACAGGGAACCACCAAGAGACCCAGTACTTC.

As for this clone: The sample carries other DNA sequences with the same CDR3. The rearrangement joins TRBV28 to TRBJ1-2; maybe TRBD1 (5 bases). Germline CDR1 and CDR2: MDHEN and SYDVKM. The CDR3 is 15 residues long. Trimming took off 3 bases at V and 2 bases at J, with 13 bases between the two ends. The CDR3 DNA sequence: TGTGCCAGCAGTTTGGTAGGGGCGGGGAACTATGGCTACACCTTC. Translation gives CASSLVGAGNYGYTF.